The 27 T cell receptor beta chains below all came from one sample that was sequenced in a study of blood T cell repertoires in COVID-19. Sequencing used immunoSEQ multiplex PCR; TCRdb keeps in-frame clones, though not all of them. The sample holds more than 95,000 clones, approximately 89% seen once. The material sequenced was peripheral blood. Every receptor here comes from a woman of 80 years or more in a cohort sampled during active COVID-19.

The chain is built from TRBV6-6 and TRBJ2-7; D is unresolved. Trimming took 0 bases from V and 0 from J, leaving 12 bases between them. The CDR3 runs to 16 residues. Germline V gene sequence: CDR1 MNHNY, CDR2 SVGAGI (reference sequence). The CDR3 sequence is CASSYSRPQDSYEQYF. DNA of the CDR3: TGTGCCAGCAGTTACTCCAGGCCCCAGGACTCCTACGAGCAGTACTTC.

This chain links TRBV3-1 (or the pseudogene TRBV3-2) with TRBJ2-3, with 12 bases that match TRBD2. The germline V gene has CDR1 LGHDT and CDR2 YNNKEL (reference sequence). This CDR3 spans 18 amino acids. V lost 5 bases to trimming and J lost 0 bases; unmatched junction nucleotides: 9. The CDR3 loop reads CASSTTSGGIGSTDTQYF. The CDR3 DNA sequence: TGTGCCAGCAGCACGACTAGCGGGGGCATTGGTAGCACAGATACGCAGTATTTT.

The chain carries TRBV19 and TRBJ1-5; TRBD1 aligns across 7 bases. Germline trimming cut 6 bases from V and 0 bases from J; bases unmatched to any gene: 11. This CDR3 contains 17 residues. Germline CDR1 is LNHDA and CDR2 is SQIVND (reference sequence). For the CDR3, the DNA is TGTGCCAGTAGCTACCCACAGGGGATGGTTAGCAATCAGCCCCAGCATTTT. Its translation is CASSYPQGMVSNQPQHF.

The J gene is TRBJ1-2, the V gene TRBV19, with 7 positions matching TRBD1. This CDR3 spans 13 amino acids. V lost 5 bases to trimming and J lost 6 bases; unmatched junction nucleotides: 6. The V gene's germline CDR1 is LNHDA and CDR2 SQIVND (reference sequence). The CDR3 coding sequence is TGTGCCAGTAGTCCGAGGGGGCTCAATGGCTACACCTTC. Translation gives CASSPRGLNGYTF. The complete variable domain, with remaining parts taken from reference TRBV19 and TRBJ1-2, reads DGGITQSPKYLFRKEGQNVTLSCEQNLNHDAMYWYRQDPGQGLRLIYYSQIVNDFQKGDIAEGYSVSREKKESFPLTVTSAQKNPTAFYLCASSPRGLNGYTFGSGTRLTVV.

The rearrangement uses TRBV18 and TRBJ2-5; perhaps TRBD1 as D (6 bases). Germline CDR1 is KGHSH and CDR2 is LQKENI. This CDR3 has 15 residues. V was pared by 1 base and J by 2 bases, with 11 bases between. CDR3 sequence: CASSPRTGLQETQYF. The CDR3 DNA is TGTGCCAGCTCACCACGAACAGGGCTACAAGAGACCCAGTACTTC. The full variable domain, in which reference TRBV18 and TRBJ2-5 provide the parts outside the CDR3, is NAGVMQNPRHLVRRRGQEARLRCSPMKGHSHVYWYRQLPEEGLKFMVYLQKENIIDESGMPKERFSAEFPKEGPSILRIQQVVRGDSAAYFCASSPRTGLQETQYFGPGTRLLVL.

The chain carries TRBV30 and TRBJ1-5, with 7 nucleotides matching TRBD1. The CDR3 has 14 amino acids. CDR1 GTSNPN and CDR2 SVGIG come from the germline V gene (reference sequence). V shed 3 bases, J shed 5 bases, and the junction held 7 bases outside the gene matches. CDR3 in amino acids: CAWSGDRGDQPQHF. In nucleotides, the CDR3 is TGTGCCTGGAGCGGGGACAGAGGAGATCAGCCCCAGCATTTT. Looking up the rest from reference TRBV30 and TRBJ1-5 gives the full variable domain: SQTIHQWPATLVQPVGSPLSLECTVEGTSNPNLYWYRQAAGRGLQLLFYSVGIGQISSEVPQNLSASRPQDRQFILSSKKLLLSDSGFYLCAWSGDRGDQPQHFGDGTRLSIL.

The chain links TRBV18 to TRBJ2-7, with 7 bases fitting TRBD2. After removal of 3 bases from V and 5 bases from J, the junction contained 7 bases not matched to a gene. In germline, CDR1 is KGHSH, CDR2 LQKENI. The CDR3 sequence is 14 residues long. CDR3 residues: CASSPQGGHDEQYF. CDR3 DNA sequence: TGTGCCAGCTCACCCCAGGGAGGGCACGACGAGCAGTACTTC.

A single count supports this clone. The chain recombines TRBV4-1 with TRBJ2-7, with D perhaps matching TRBD2 (5 bases). This CDR3 comprises 15 residues. Germline assignment: CDR1 MGHRA and CDR2 YSYEKL. The V and J ends lost 1 base and 5 bases respectively, with 15 bases between them. The CDR3 DNA sequence: TGCGCCAGCAGCCAAGGGCTCTCGGGTAGCGACGAGCAGTACTTC. Protein sequence: CASSQGLSGSDEQYF.

This sequence joins TRBV11-2 and TRBJ2-1; unclear D gene. This CDR3 comprises 15 residues. The V gene's germline CDR1 is SGHAT and CDR2 FQNNGV. Trimming cost V 5 bases and J 0 bases, with 11 bases left between them. The CDR3 here is CASSPRSSSYNEQFF. The CDR3 DNA sequence: TGTGCCAGCAGCCCAAGGTCTAGCTCCTACAATGAGCAGTTCTTC.

The chain joins TRBV6-5 to TRBJ2-3; no firm D call. Trimming cost V 11 bases and J 2 bases, with 11 bases left between them. This CDR3 is built from 12 residues. Germline values: CDR1 MNHEY, CDR2 SVGAGI. The CDR3 coding sequence is TGTGCCGGGCGTGATCCCACAGATACGCAGTATTTT. It encodes CAGRDPTDTQYF.

The chain combines TRBV18 with TRBJ1-2; perhaps TRBD1 as D (6 bases). With 6 bases removed from V and 6 bases from J, the gap between germline ends came to 11 bases. The CDR3 runs 12 residues. Per germline, CDR1 KGHSH and CDR2 LQKENI. CDR3 nucleotide sequence: TGTGCCAGCTCCCAGAGGACAGATGGCTACACCTTC. It codes for CASSQRTDGYTF.

V usage is TRBV27 and J usage is TRBJ2-7, with 10 bases aligning to TRBD2. The V segment lost 6 bases and the J segment 6 bases; nucleotides outside the gene matches: 11. Germline values: CDR1 MNHEY, CDR2 SMNVEV (reference sequence). The CDR3 is 15 amino acids. CDR3 nucleotides: TGTGCCAGCAGACCTAGCGGGAGACAGGGTAGCGAGCAGTACTTC. It is translated as CASRPSGRQGSEQYF.

The rearrangement joins TRBV6-1 to TRBJ2-3; D ambiguous. This CDR3 comprises 12 residues. Trimming shortened V by 2 bases and J by 3 bases, and 3 bases separated the two germline ends. Germline V gene data show CDR1 as MNHNS and CDR2 as SASEGT. The CDR3 DNA reads as TGTGCCAGCAGTGAACAGACAGATACGCAGTATTTT. Amino acids: CASSEQTDTQYF.

V gene TRBV19 combines with J gene TRBJ1-4, with 8 bases matching TRBD1. The V gene's germline CDR1 is LNHDA and CDR2 SQIVND (reference sequence). There are 13 residues in the CDR3. The ends lost 10 bases at V and 8 bases at J; junction bases unmatched: 9. CDR3 nucleotide sequence: TGTGCCACCTTGGACAGGGTTGGCGAAAAACTGTTTTTT. It specifies CATLDRVGEKLFF.

The rearrangement joins TRBV5-1 to TRBJ1-2; TRBD1 might be the D (6 bases). The germline V gene encodes CDR1 SGHRS and CDR2 YFSETQ. V was cut by 4 bases and J by 2 bases, with 12 bases left in between. This CDR3 comprises 14 residues. The CDR3 is CASSPGQLNYGYTF. The CDR3 DNA is TGCGCCAGCAGCCCCGGACAGCTAAACTATGGCTACACCTTC. The full variable domain, with the rest looked up from reference TRBV5-1 and TRBJ1-2, is KAGVTQTPRYLIKTRGQQVTLSCSPISGHRSVSWYQQTPGQGLQFLFEYFSETQRNKGNFPGRFSGRQFSNSRSEMNVSTLELGDSALYLCASSPGQLNYGYTFGSGTRLTVV.

CDR3 loop: CASSKDPLGPGELFF. The CDR3 DNA is TGTGCCAGCAGTAAAGATCCGCTCGGTCCCGGGGAGCTGTTTTTT. V usage is TRBV6-4 and J usage is TRBJ2-2, with D uncertain. The ends were cut back, 5 bases at V and 6 bases at J, with 16 bases in the middle. This CDR3 contains 15 residues. The germline CDR1 and CDR2 sequences are MRHNA and SNTAGT.

This chain connects TRBV7-9 to TRBJ1-1; the match to TRBD1 covers 11 bases. CDR1 is SEHNR and CDR2 is FQNEAQ in the germline V gene (reference sequence). This CDR3 spans 16 amino acids. V shed 7 bases, J shed 4 bases, and the junction held 11 bases outside the gene matches. The CDR3 region has the DNA TGTGCCAGCACAAAGGACAGGGGGCTTGGGAGCACTGAAGCTTTCTTT. Translating it yields CASTKDRGLGSTEAFF. The entire variable domain, with the rest obtained from reference TRBV7-9 and TRBJ1-1, is as follows: DTGVSQNPRHKITKRGQNVTFRCDPISEHNRLYWYRQTLGQGPEFLTYFQNEAQLEKSRLLSDRFSAERPKGSFSTLEIQRTEQGDSAMYLCASTKDRGLGSTEAFFGQGTRLTVV.

The CDR3 sequence: CASSVGTEYTGELFF. The CDR3 region has the DNA TGTGCCAGCAGCGTAGGGACAGAGTACACCGGGGAGCTGTTTTTT. This chain joins TRBV9 and TRBJ2-2, with D possibly TRBD1 on 6 matching bases. Deletions cut 0 bases from V and 3 bases from J, with 9 bases between. Germline CDR1 and CDR2: SGDLS and YYNGEE. The CDR3 has 15 residues. Combining the CDR3 with reference TRBV9 and TRBJ2-2 gives the whole variable domain DSGVTQTPKHLITATGQRVTLRCSPRSGDLSVYWYQQSLDQGLQFLIQYYNGEERAKGNILERFSAQQFPDLHSELNLSSLELGDSALYFCASSVGTEYTGELFFGEGSRLTVL.

The V and J genes are TRBV5-5 and TRBJ1-4; a possible D gene is TRBD1 (5 bases). From germline, CDR1 is SGHKS and CDR2 YYEKEE (reference sequence). V shed 0 bases and J shed 2 bases, with 11 bases lying between them. The CDR3 spans 16 residues. The CDR3 nucleotides read TGTGCCAGCAGCTTGGGGGGCTTAGGGACTAATGAAAAACTGTTTTTT. Protein sequence: CASSLGGLGTNEKLFF.

This rearrangement joins TRBV5-4 to TRBJ2-5, with D tentatively TRBD1 (5 bases). CDR1 is SGHNT and CDR2 is YYREEE in the germline V gene (reference sequence). The CDR3 contains 12 residues. Trimming removed 1 base from V and 4 bases from J, with 5 bases in between. This CDR3 is CASSLRGETQYF. The CDR3 region has the DNA TGTGCCAGCAGCTTGAGGGGAGAGACCCAGTACTTC.

CDR3 nucleotides: TGTGCCAGTACACCCCCACCGCCGGGCAATGAGCAGTTCTTC. It is translated as CASTPPPPGNEQFF. This chain uses TRBV19 with TRBJ2-1; D uncertain. This CDR3 is built from 14 residues. V was clipped by 7 bases and J by 6 bases, with 16 bases between them. In germline, CDR1 is LNHDA, CDR2 SQIVND (reference sequence).

This clone has only one observation. The chain recombines TRBV5-1 with TRBJ2-2, with 10 bases matching TRBD1. Germline V gene sequence: CDR1 SGHRS, CDR2 YFSETQ. CDR3 length: 16 residues. Losses at the gene ends were 4 bases for V and 4 bases for J; bases not matched to a gene: 7. The CDR3 sequence is CASSDRTGGGTGELFF. The CDR3 DNA is TGCGCCAGCAGCGACAGGACAGGGGGAGGCACCGGGGAGCTGTTTTTT.

The gene calls are TRBV7-6 and TRBJ1-2; D may be TRBD1 (5 bases). This CDR3 comprises 14 residues. Germline V gene lookup returns CDR1 SGHVS and CDR2 FNYEAQ. V lost 5 bases and J 3 bases, leaving 13 bases between the germline ends. The CDR3 spells CASSTGQGHYGYTF. DNA for the CDR3: TGTGCCAGCAGCACTGGACAAGGCCACTATGGCTACACCTTC.

The chain carries TRBV3-1 (or the pseudogene TRBV3-2) and TRBJ2-6; 8 positions agree with TRBD1. The CDR3 covers 17 residues. Unmatched junction bases numbered 10, after V lost 5 bases and J lost 4 bases. Germline assignment: CDR1 LGHDT and CDR2 YNNKEL (reference sequence). The CDR3 is CASSADRGLGGANVLTF. The CDR3, as DNA: TGTGCCAGCAGCGCCGACAGGGGATTGGGGGGGGCCAACGTCCTGACTTTC.

The rearrangement links TRBV29-1 to TRBJ1-5; D not resolved. The CDR3 is 13 residues long. Germline CDR1 SQVTM, CDR2 ANQGSEA. The V gene lost 3 bases and the J gene lost 0 bases, with 6 bases spanning the gap. For the CDR3, the DNA is TGCAGCGTTGAGCGGGATAGCAATCAGCCCCAGCATTTT. Translated: CSVERDSNQPQHF.

As DNA, the CDR3 is TGTGCCAGCACCAAACCTAGCGGGGGAGTGGATACGCAGTATTTT. It encodes CASTKPSGGVDTQYF. This chain uses TRBV27 with TRBJ2-3, with 10 bases lining up with TRBD2. CDR1 MNHEY and CDR2 SMNVEV come from the germline V gene (reference sequence). V was pared by 7 bases and J by 6 bases, with 10 bases of the junction left unmatched. The CDR3 spans 15 residues.

This chain links TRBV15 with TRBJ1-4; a weak D match, TRBD1 (6 bases). The CDR3 length is 15 residues. CDR1 LNHNV and CDR2 YYDKDF come from the germline V gene (reference sequence). The V and J ends lost 5 bases and 4 bases respectively, with 14 bases between them. The CDR3 loop is CATSGPGHHNEKLFF. DNA of the CDR3: TGTGCCACCAGCGGACCGGGACACCATAATGAAAAACTGTTTTTT. Drawing the rest from reference TRBV15 and TRBJ1-4, the complete variable domain is DAMVIQNPRYQVTQFGKPVTLSCSQTLNHNVMYWYQQKSSQAPKLLFHYYDKDFNNEADTPDNFQSRRPNTSFCFLDIRSPGLGDTAMYLCATSGPGHHNEKLFFGSGTQLSVL.